One TCR beta chain is described in this entry. Trimming pared 7 bases from V and 4 bases from J, leaving 19 bases between. The CDR3 spans 15 residues. CDR1 and CDR2 from the germline V gene are SNHLY and FYNNEI. This entry is derived from a study of blood T cell repertoires in COVID-19. Turning to the study itself: There were acute and convalescent COVID-19 samples, and they came from the United States, Italy and Spain. Sample material is recorded as cDNA or gDNA derived from T cells, B-cell-depleted T cells, or PBMCs.

In the original workflow: Researchers report that nucleated cell counts were estimated from reference gene primer amplification. Using immunoSEQ multiplex PCR, the repertoire was profiled, and TCRdb retains in-frame clones only, with some absent. V and J calls plus clone size are reproduced from that table; the DNA served to infer D and trimming. Of under 550,000 clones in the sample, 80% to 90% were seen once. The Seattle site enrolled patients during active infection and followed them longitudinally. The source of this sequence is a man aged 18-30 years with COVID-19, enrolled during active disease. V gene TRBV2 combines with J gene TRBJ1-2; tentatively, D is TRBD1 (6 bases). The sample was peripheral blood. The CDR3 sequence: CASTKTGIEIYGYTF. The CDR3 nucleotides are TGTGCCAGCACTAAAACAGGGATCGAGATCTATGGCTACACCTTC.